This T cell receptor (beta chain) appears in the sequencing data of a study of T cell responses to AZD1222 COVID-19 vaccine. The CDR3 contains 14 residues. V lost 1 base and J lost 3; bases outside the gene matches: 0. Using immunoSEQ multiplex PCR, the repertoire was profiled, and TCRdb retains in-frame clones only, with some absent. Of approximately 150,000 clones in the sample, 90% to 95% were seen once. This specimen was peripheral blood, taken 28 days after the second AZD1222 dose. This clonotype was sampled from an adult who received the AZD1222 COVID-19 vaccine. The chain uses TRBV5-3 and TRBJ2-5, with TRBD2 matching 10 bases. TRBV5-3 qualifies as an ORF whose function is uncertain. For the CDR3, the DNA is TGTGCCAGAAGCTTGACTAGCGGGAAAGAGACCCAGTACTTC. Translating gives CARSLTSGKETQYF.